This entry is about one T cell receptor (beta chain). The assay was immunoSEQ multiplex PCR, and TCRdb's table has in-frame clones only and misses some. The table includes roughly 30,000 clones, more than 75% detected once. The sample is drawn from a study of control samples from healthy donors and cancer patients. Sequences were obtained from PBMCs. This receptor was identified in a woman aged 40 to 55 with lung cancer.

The CDR3 DNA reads as TGTGCCTGGGGTTACAGTACCGACACCGGGGAGCTGTTTTTT. It translates to CAWGYSTDTGELFF. The chain recombines TRBV30 with TRBJ2-2; D not resolved. The CDR3 extends over 14 amino acids. CDR1 and CDR2 (germline): GTSNPN, SVGIG (reference sequence). Trimming shortened V by 5 bases and J by 3 bases, and 13 bases separated the two germline ends.